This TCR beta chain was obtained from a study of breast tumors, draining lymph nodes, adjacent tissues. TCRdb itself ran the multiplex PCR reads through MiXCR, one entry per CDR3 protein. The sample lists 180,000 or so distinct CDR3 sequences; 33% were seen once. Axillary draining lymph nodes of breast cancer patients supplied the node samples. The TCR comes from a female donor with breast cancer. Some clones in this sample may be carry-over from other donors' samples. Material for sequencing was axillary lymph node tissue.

The CDR3, as DNA: TGTGCCACCAGTGCCGCGGGCAGCGGGGGCGAGCAGTACTTC. This sequence encodes CATSAAGSGGEQYF. V is TRBV24-1 and J is TRBJ2-7; 8 nucleotides align to TRBD2. Germline CDR1 and CDR2: KGHDR and SFDVKD. The CDR3 contains 14 residues. J lost 6 bases, V lost 5 bases, and 8 bases had no gene match.